This TCR beta chain was profiled in a study of blood T cell repertoires in COVID-19. Study details: Sites in the United States, Italy and Spain provided acute and convalescent COVID-19 samples. The cDNA or gDNA used as material had been derived from T cells, B-cell-depleted T cells, or PBMCs.

With 8 bases clipped from V and 1 base from J, the junction kept 4 bases outside the gene matches. This CDR3 contains 15 residues. The germline CDR1 and CDR2 sequences are SGHTA and FQGNSA. As handled by the study authors: Researchers report that nucleated cell counts were estimated from reference gene primer amplification. The assay was immunoSEQ multiplex PCR, and TCRdb's table has in-frame clones only and misses some. V and J calls and clone size are copied from that table; D and trimming were computed from the DNA. Of under 250,000 clones listed, almost 85% are singletons. This clone was detected only a few times. Seattle patients were enrolled during active infection and followed longitudinally.

V is TRBV7-2 and J is TRBJ2-2; the match to TRBD1 covers 10 bases. The source of this sequence is a man aged 45-65 years with COVID-19, enrolled during active disease. The specimen was peripheral blood. In DNA, the CDR3 is TGTGCCAGCCAAAGGACAGGGGGGAACACCGGGGAGCTGTTTTTT. Amino acids: CASQRTGGNTGELFF.